This TCR beta chain was sequenced for a study of blood T cell repertoires in COVID-19. Across the study: Material from acute and convalescent COVID-19 was sourced from the United States, Italy and Spain.

Per the original methods: Amplifying reference gene primers gave estimates of nucleated cell counts. The assay was immunoSEQ multiplex PCR, and TCRdb's table has in-frame clones only and misses some. V and J calls and clone size are copied from that table; D and trimming were computed from the DNA. The table shows 68,000 or so clones, with more than 70% occurring only once. Trimming removed 3 bases from V and 8 bases from J, with 12 bases in between. This CDR3 is 13 amino acids long. Per germline, CDR1 SGHDN and CDR2 FVKESK. This sequence joins TRBV14 and TRBJ2-3; D might be TRBD2 (5 bases). This sequence originates from a man aged 50 to 59 with acute or convalescent COVID-19. The sample consisted of peripheral blood. The CDR3 protein is CASSQASSRTQYF. Written as DNA, the CDR3 is TGTGCCAGCAGCCAGGCTAGCTCCCGTACGCAGTATTTT.